Reported below is one T cell receptor beta chain. The CDR3 sequence is 20 residues long. The germline V gene has CDR1 KGHDR and CDR2 SFDVKD. The V gene end was trimmed by 5 bases and the J gene end by 5 bases; junction bases not matched to a gene: 15. This entry comes from a study of blood T cell repertoires in COVID-19. In the original workflow: Cell counts per sample came from amplifying reference gene primers. Data came from immunoSEQ multiplex PCR; TCRdb stores just in-frame clones and leaves some out. That table supplies the V and J calls and clone size; D and trimming were determined from the DNA. Among 60,000 to 80,000 clones listed, 65% to 85% were seen once.

The sample taken for sequencing was peripheral blood. The origin of this receptor is a man aged 45-65 years with COVID-19, enrolled during active disease. The chain joins TRBV24-1 to TRBJ2-3, with 16 bases matching TRBD2. The CDR3 DNA follows: TGTGCCACCAGTGTCGAGGGACTAGCGGGAGGGCCAGGGTCCGGAGATACGCAGTATTTT. It encodes CATSVEGLAGGPGSGDTQYF.